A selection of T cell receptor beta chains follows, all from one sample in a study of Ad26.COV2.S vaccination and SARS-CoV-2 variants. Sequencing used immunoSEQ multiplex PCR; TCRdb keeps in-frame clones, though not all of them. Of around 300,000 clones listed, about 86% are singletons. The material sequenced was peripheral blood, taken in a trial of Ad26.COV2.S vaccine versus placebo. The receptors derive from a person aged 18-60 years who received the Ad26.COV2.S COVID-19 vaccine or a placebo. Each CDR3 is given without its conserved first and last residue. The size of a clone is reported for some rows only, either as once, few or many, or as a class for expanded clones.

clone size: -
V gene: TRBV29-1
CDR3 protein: SGTGVDGYT

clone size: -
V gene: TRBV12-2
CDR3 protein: ASRLASGGYEQY

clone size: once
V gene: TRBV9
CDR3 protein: ASSPWEGFRATYEQY

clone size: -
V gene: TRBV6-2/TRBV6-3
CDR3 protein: ASSYPGTPTGELF

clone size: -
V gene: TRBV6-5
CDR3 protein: ASSYSRESEQY

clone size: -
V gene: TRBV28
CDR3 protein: ASKGAGASYEQY

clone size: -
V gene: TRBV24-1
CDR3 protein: ATSGLAGDDEQF

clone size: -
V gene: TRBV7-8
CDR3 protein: ASRVRRRGYEQY

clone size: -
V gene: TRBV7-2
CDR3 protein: ASSLLIREDTQY

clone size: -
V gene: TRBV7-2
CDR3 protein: ASSSRQGLDGYT

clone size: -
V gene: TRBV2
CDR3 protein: ASAGTSGTGELF

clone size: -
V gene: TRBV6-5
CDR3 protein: ASSYGSGQTIEQY

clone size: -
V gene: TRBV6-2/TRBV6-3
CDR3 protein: ASSSEQGVGGTQY

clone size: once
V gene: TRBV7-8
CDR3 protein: ASSLVRGNTEAF

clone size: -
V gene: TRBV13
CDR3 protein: ASSQGGLNYGYT

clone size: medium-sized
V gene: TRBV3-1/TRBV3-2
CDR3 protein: ASSQGVGAKNIQY

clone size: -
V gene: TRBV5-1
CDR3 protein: ASSLALLGLETQY

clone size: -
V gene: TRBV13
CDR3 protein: ASSLRLTSTDTQY

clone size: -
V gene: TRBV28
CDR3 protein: ASSLVGGGTDTQY

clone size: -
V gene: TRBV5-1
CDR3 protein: ASSLGTSGRGDTQY

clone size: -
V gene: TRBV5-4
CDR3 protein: ASSPQGNTEAF

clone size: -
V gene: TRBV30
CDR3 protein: AWSVQGDQPQH

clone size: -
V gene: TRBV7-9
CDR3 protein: ASIPDT

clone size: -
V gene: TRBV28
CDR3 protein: ASSLTYGQSQPQH

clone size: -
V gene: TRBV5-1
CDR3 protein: ASSSRQGKNTGELF

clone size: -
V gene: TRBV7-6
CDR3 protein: ASSRSVGPRSEQF

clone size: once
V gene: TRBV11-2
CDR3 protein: ASSPGLAGGLDTQY

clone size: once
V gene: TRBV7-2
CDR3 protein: ASSLVEGGSGQPQH

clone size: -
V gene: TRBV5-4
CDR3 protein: ASSPGQGFYEQY

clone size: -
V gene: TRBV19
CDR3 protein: ASSTPGTGISYGYT

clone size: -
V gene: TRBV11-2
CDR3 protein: ASSLFRGGDGTDTQY

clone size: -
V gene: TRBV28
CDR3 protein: ASSLTQGSYNSPLH

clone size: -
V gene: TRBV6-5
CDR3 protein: ASSYSLAGKNEQF

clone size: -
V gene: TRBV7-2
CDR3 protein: ASNLEGGTGYEAF

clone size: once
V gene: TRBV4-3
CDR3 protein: ASSQGRNYGYT

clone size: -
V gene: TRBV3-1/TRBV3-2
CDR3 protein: ASSQVLADTEAF

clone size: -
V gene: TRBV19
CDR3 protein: AVSYPGAGANVLT

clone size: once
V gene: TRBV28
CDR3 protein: ASSSSGKTYEQY

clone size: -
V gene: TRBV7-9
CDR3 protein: ASSQGTVSWEQY

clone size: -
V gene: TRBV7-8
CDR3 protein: ASSHAYEQY

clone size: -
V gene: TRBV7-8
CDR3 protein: ASSRGTGGYRSSGNTIY

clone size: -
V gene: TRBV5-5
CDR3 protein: ASSPIELAFYNEQF

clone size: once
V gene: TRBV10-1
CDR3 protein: ASGPTSGGDDEQF

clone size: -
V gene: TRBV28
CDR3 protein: ASSASTSGTGVNIQY

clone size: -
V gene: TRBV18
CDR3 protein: ASSFSGQGNEQY

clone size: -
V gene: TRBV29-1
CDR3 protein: SVGMQSYEQY

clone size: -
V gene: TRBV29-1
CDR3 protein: SVEDLSGAREQY